The present T cell receptor (beta chain) was sequenced within a study of identical twins. This clonotype was observed a few times. Its antigen is undetermined. The study's findings and limits: The models systematically underestimated how much out-of-frame TCR alpha was shared in monozygotic twins.

CDR1 is SGHRS and CDR2 is YFSETQ in the germline V gene. Trimming stripped 4 bases from V and 3 bases from J, with 13 bases between. The CDR3 is 15 amino acids. One entry per CDR3 protein results from TCRdb running MiXCR on the 5' RACE reads. This table holds around 490,000 distinct CDR3 sequences, about 15% found once. This same sample was also taken into another study, of yellow fever vaccine responses in identical twins.

What was sequenced was CD4+ T cells sorted from blood. This TCR came from a woman between 18 and 29 years old in good health. V gene TRBV5-1 combines with J gene TRBJ2-2; TRBD1 might be the D (7 bases). In DNA form, the CDR3 reads TGCGCCAGCAGCATTACAGGGGAGGACACCGGGGAGCTGTTTTTT. This codes for CASSITGEDTGELFF.